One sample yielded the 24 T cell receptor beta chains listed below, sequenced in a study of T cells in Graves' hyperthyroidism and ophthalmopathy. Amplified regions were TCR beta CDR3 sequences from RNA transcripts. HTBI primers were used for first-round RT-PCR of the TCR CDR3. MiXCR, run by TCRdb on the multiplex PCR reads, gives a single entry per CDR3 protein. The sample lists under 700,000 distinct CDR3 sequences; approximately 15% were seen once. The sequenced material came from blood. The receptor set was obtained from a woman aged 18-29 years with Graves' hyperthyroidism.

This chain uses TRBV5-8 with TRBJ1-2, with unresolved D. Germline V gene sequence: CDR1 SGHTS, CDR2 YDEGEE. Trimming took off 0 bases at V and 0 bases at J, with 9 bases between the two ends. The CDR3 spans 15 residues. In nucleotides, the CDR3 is TGTGCCAGCAGCTTGGCGTATCGAGCTAACTATGGCTACACCTTC. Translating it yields CASSLAYRANYGYTF.

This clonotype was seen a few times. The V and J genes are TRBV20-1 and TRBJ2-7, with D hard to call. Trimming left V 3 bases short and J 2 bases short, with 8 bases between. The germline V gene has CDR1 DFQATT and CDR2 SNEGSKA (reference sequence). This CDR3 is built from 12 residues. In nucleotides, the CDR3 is TGCAGTGCTAGCGCGCCTACCTACGAGCAGTACTTC. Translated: CSASAPTYEQYF.

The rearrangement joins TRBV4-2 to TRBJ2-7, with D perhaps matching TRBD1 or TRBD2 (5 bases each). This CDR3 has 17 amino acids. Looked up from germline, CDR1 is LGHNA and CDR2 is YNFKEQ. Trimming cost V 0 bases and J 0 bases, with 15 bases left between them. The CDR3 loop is CASSQEPGDESSYEQYF. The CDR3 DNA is TGTGCCAGCAGCCAAGAGCCTGGGGACGAGAGCTCCTACGAGCAGTACTTC.

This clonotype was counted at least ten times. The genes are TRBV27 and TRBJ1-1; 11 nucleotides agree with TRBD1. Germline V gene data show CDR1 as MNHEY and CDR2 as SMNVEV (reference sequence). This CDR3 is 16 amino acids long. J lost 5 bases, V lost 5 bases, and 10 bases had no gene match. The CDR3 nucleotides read TGTGCCAGCAGTCTGAATCAGGACAGGGGGCGAACTGAAGCTTTCTTT. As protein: CASSLNQDRGRTEAFF.

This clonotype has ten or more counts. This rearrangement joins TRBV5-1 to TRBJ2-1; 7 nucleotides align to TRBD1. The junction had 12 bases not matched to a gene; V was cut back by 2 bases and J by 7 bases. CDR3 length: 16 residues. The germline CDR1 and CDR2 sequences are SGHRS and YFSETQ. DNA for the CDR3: TGCGCCAGCAGCTTACCCACAGGGGCCGGATCAAATGAGCAGTTCTTC. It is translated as CASSLPTGAGSNEQFF. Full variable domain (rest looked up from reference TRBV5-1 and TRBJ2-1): KAGVTQTPRYLIKTRGQQVTLSCSPISGHRSVSWYQQTPGQGLQFLFEYFSETQRNKGNFPGRFSGRQFSNSRSEMNVSTLELGDSALYLCASSLPTGAGSNEQFFGPGTRLTVL.

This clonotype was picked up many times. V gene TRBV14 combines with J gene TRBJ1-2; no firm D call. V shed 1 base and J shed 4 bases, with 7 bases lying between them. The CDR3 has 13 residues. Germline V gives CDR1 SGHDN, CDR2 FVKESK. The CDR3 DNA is TGTGCCAGCAGCCAAGTCCCGATCTATGGCTACACCTTC. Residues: CASSQVPIYGYTF.

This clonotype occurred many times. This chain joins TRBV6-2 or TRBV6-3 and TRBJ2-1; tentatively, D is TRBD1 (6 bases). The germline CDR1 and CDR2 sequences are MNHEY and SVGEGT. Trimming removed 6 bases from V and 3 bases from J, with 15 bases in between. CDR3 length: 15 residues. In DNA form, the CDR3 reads TGTGCCAGCAGAGAACAGGGTATGGGCTACAATGAGCAGTTCTTC. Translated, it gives CASREQGMGYNEQFF.

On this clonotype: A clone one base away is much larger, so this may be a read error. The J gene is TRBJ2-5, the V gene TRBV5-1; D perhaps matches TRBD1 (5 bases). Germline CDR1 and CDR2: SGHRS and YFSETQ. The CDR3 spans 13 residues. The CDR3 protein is CVSQRTPTETQYF. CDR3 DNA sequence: TGCGTCAGCCAACGGACACCTACGGAGACCCAGTACTTC.

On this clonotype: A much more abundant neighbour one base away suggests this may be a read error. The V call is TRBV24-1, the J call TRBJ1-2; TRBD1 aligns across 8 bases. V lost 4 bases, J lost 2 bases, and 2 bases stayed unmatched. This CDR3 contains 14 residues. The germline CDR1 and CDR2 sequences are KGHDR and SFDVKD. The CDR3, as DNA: TGTGCCACCAGTGACTGGGACAGGAACTATGGCTACACCTTC. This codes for CATSDWDRNYGYTF.

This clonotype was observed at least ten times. The CDR3, as DNA: TGCAGTGCGAGACTTTCTAGCGGGAGTACATACGAGCAGTACTTC. Translation: CSARLSSGSTYEQYF. The J gene is TRBJ2-7, the V gene TRBV20-1; the match to TRBD2 covers 10 bases. Germline CDR1 and CDR2: DFQATT and SNEGSKA (reference sequence). The CDR3 contains 15 residues. V lost 6 bases, J lost 4 bases, and 12 bases stayed unmatched.

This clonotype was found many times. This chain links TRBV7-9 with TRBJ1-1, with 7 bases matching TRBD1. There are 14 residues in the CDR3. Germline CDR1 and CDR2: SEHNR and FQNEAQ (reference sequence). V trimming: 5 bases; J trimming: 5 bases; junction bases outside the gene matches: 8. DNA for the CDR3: TGTGCCAGCAGCGCCCAGGGGGGCGGGACTGAAGCTTTCTTT. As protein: CASSAQGGGTEAFF.

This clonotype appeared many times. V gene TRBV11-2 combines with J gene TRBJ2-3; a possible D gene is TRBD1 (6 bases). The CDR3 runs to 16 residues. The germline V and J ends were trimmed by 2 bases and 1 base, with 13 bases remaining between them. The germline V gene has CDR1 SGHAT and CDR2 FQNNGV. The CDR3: CASSLRGIGGTDTQYF. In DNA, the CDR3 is TGTGCCAGCAGCTTAAGGGGGATAGGCGGCACAGATACGCAGTATTTT.

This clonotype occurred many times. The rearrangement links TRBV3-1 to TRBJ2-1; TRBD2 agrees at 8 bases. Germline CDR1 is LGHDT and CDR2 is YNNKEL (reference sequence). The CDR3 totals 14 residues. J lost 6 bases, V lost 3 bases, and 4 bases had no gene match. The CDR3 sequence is CASSHGGGPNEQFF. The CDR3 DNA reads TGTGCCAGCAGCCACGGGGGGGGCCCCAATGAGCAGTTCTTC.

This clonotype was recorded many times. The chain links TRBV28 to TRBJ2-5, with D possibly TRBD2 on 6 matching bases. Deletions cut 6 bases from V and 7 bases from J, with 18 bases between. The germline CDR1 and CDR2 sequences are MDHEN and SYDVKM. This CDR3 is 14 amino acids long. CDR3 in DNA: TGTGCCAGCAGACCCCTCAGGGACGGGGGGACCCAGTACTTC. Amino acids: CASRPLRDGGTQYF.

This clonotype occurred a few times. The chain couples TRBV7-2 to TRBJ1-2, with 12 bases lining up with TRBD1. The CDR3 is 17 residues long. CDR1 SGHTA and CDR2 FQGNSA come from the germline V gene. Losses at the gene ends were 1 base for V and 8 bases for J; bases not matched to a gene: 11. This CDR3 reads CASSLGLGGTGGTGYTF. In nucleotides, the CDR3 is TGTGCCAGCAGCTTAGGTCTTGGGGGGACAGGGGGCACGGGCTACACCTTC. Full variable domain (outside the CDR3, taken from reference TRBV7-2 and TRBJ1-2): GAGVSQSPSNKVTEKGKDVELRCDPISGHTALYWYRQSLGQGLEFLIYFQGNSAPDKSGLPSDRFSAERTGGSVSTLTIQRTQQEDSAVYLCASSLGLGGTGGTGYTFGSGTRLTVV.

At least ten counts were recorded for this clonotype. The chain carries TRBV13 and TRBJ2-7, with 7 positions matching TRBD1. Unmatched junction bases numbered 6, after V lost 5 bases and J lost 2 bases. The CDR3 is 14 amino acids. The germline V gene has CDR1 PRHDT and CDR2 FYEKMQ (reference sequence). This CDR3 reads CASSAWDRAYEQYF. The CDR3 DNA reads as TGTGCCAGCAGCGCTTGGGACAGAGCCTACGAGCAGTACTTC.

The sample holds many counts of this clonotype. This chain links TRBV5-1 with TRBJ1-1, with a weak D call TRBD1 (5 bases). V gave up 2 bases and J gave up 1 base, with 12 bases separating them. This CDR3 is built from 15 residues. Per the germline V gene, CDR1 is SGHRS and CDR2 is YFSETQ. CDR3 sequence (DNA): TGCGCCAGCAGCTTTGCGGGGGTTGAGAACACTGAAGCTTTCTTT. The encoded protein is CASSFAGVENTEAFF.

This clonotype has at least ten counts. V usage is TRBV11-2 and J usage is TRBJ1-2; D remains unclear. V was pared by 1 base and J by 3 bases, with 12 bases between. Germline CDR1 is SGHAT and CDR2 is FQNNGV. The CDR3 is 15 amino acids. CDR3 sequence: CASSLVGPWDYGYTF. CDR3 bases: TGTGCCAGCAGCTTAGTTGGGCCGTGGGACTATGGCTACACCTTC.

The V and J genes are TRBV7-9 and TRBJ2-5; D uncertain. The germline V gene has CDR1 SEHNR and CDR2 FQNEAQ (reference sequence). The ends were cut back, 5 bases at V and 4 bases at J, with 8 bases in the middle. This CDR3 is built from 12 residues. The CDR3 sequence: CASSAVLETQYF. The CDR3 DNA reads TGTGCCAGCAGCGCAGTGCTAGAGACCCAGTACTTC.

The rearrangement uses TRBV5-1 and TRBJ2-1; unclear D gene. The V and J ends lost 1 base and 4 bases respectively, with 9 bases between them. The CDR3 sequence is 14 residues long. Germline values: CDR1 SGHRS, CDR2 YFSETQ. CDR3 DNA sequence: TGCGCCAGCAGCTTGAACCCAGTTTACAATGAGCAGTTCTTC. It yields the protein CASSLNPVYNEQFF.

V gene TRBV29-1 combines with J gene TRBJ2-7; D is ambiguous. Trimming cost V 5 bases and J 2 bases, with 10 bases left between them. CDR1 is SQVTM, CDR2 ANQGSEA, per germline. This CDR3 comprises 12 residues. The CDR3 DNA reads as TGCAGCGTTAAATACCTAACCTACGAGCAGTACTTC. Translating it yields CSVKYLTYEQYF.

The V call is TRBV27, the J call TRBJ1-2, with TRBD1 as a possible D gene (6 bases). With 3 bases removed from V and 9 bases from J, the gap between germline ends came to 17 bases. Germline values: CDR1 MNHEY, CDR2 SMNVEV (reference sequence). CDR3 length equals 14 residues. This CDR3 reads CASSFLGQTFSYTF. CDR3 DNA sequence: TGTGCCAGCAGTTTCCTCGGACAGACATTTAGCTACACCTTC.

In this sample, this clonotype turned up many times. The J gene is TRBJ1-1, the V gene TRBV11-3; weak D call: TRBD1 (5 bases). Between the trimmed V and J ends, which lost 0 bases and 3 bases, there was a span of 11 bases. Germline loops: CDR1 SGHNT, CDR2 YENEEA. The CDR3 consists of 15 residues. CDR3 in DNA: TGTGCCAGCAGCTTAGATCAGACAGATTACACTGAAGCTTTCTTT. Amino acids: CASSLDQTDYTEAFF. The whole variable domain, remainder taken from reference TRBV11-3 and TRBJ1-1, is EAGVVQSPRYKIIEKKQPVAFWCNPISGHNTLYWYLQNLGQGPELLIRYENEEAVDDSQLPKDRFSAERLKGVDSTLKIQPAELGDSAVYLCASSLDQTDYTEAFFGQGTRLTVV.

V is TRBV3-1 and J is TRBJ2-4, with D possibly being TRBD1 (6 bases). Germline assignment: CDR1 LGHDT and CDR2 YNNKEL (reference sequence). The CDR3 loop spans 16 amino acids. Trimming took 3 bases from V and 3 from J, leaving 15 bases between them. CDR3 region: CASSQLTEGVKNIQYF. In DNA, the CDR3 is TGTGCCAGCAGCCAGTTAACCGAGGGGGTCAAAAACATTCAGTACTTC. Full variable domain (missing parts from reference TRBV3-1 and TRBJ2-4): DTAVSQTPKYLVTQMGNDKSIKCEQNLGHDTMYWYKQDSKKFLKIMFSYNNKELIINETVPNRFSPKSPDKAHLNLHINSLELGDSAVYFCASSQLTEGVKNIQYFGAGTRLSVL.